Following are 32 T cell receptor beta chains from one sample sequenced in a study of cytotoxic CD8 clonotypes in ibrutinib-treated CLL. Clones were read by immunoSEQ multiplex PCR, and TCRdb kept only the in-frame ones, dropping some. The repertoire has around 91,000 clones, about 86% of them found once; the top ten carry roughly 5%. The sample was PBMCs, taken before ibrutinib treatment. The receptors shown here come from a human donor with chronic lymphocytic leukemia.

V usage is TRBV28 and J usage is TRBJ2-5, with D possibly being TRBD1 (6 bases). V lost 3 bases to trimming and J lost 2 bases, with 13 bases between them. CDR3 length: 15 amino acids. Germline V gives CDR1 MDHEN, CDR2 SYDVKM. The CDR3 region has the DNA TGTGCCAGCAGTTTCCCAGGGGTCCTACAAGAGACCCAGTACTTC. It is translated as CASSFPGVLQETQYF.

This sequence joins TRBV6-1 and TRBJ2-6; 12 positions agree with TRBD2. The CDR3 contains 17 residues. Germline CDR1 reads MNHNS; CDR2 reads SASEGT. V lost 4 bases, J lost 0 bases, and 1 base stayed unmatched. Here the CDR3 DNA reads TGTGCCAGCAGTGGACTAGCGGGGGCCTCTGGGGCCAACGTCCTGACTTTC. It encodes CASSGLAGASGANVLTF.

The J gene is TRBJ1-3, the V gene TRBV7-6; 8 bases match TRBD1. Germline CDR1 is SGHVS and CDR2 is FNYEAQ. The CDR3 consists of 15 residues. The V gene end was trimmed by 0 bases and the J gene end by 4 bases; junction bases not matched to a gene: 2. DNA for the CDR3: TGTGCCAGCAGCTTAGCACAGGGGGGAGGAAACACCATATATTTT. It specifies CASSLAQGGGNTIYF.

The CDR3 sequence: CGQLVAGTGELFF. CDR3 bases: TGCGGCCAATTGGTAGCGGGCACCGGGGAGCTGTTTTTT. The chain recombines TRBV29-1 with TRBJ2-2, with TRBD2 matching 7 bases. Germline CDR1 SQVTM, CDR2 ANQGSEA. The CDR3 length is 13 residues.

The chain recombines TRBV9 with TRBJ2-7; D is ambiguous. The CDR3 runs to 14 residues. The germline V gene encodes CDR1 SGDLS and CDR2 YYNGEE. The V and J ends lost 2 bases and 2 bases respectively, with 11 bases between them. The DNA for the CDR3 is TGTGCCAGCAGCGTCTCTTCATTGGCCTACGAGCAGTACTTC. Its protein product is CASSVSSLAYEQYF.

J is TRBJ2-7 and V is TRBV6-5; 7 bases line up with TRBD1. This CDR3 has 14 amino acids. V was clipped by 4 bases and J by 0 bases; unmatched bases: 3. Germline V gene data show CDR1 as MNHEY and CDR2 as SVGAGI. In DNA form, the CDR3 reads TGTGCCAGCAGTTCCAGGGGGACCTCCTACGAGCAGTACTTC. Its protein is CASSSRGTSYEQYF.

The rearrangement links TRBV7-9 to TRBJ2-7; 9 bases fit TRBD2. Germline loops: CDR1 SEHNR, CDR2 FQNEAQ (reference sequence). The CDR3 length is 13 residues. Trimming cost V 7 bases and J 5 bases; bases outside gene matches: 6. The CDR3 region is CASTGGRAHEQYF. CDR3 DNA sequence: TGTGCCAGCACGGGCGGGAGGGCCCACGAGCAGTACTTC. Based on the CDR3 plus reference TRBV7-9 and TRBJ2-7, the full variable domain is DTGVSQNPRHKITKRGQNVTFRCDPISEHNRLYWYRQTLGQGPEFLTYFQNEAQLEKSRLLSDRFSAERPKGSFSTLEIQRTEQGDSAMYLCASTGGRAHEQYFGPGTRLTVT.

This chain connects TRBV6-1 to TRBJ2-1; possible D gene TRBD2, 5 bases. This CDR3 is 15 amino acids long. Germline lookup yields CDR1 MNHNS and CDR2 SASEGT. V dropped 6 bases and J dropped 5 bases, with 17 bases sitting between them. CDR3 sequence reads: CASRHLFGENNEQFF. The CDR3 DNA reads TGTGCCAGCAGACACCTTTTTGGGGAGAACAATGAGCAGTTCTTC.

DNA for the CDR3: TGTGCCAGCAGCTTAGTGGGACAGGCCGAAGAGACCCAGTACTTC. This codes for CASSLVGQAEETQYF. The chain couples TRBV11-3 to TRBJ2-5; 8 bases line up with TRBD1. V trimming: 1 base; J trimming: 3 bases; junction bases outside the gene matches: 4. The CDR3 loop spans 15 amino acids. The germline CDR1 and CDR2 sequences are SGHNT and YENEEA.

The chain joins TRBV5-1 to TRBJ2-7; TRBD1 aligns across 7 bases. This CDR3 region has 13 residues. J gave up 10 bases and V 4 bases, and 11 bases lay outside the gene matches. Germline lookup yields CDR1 SGHRS and CDR2 YFSETQ. CDR3 residues: CASSAPGTANQYF. CDR3 in DNA: TGCGCCAGCAGCGCTCCCGGGACAGCCAACCAGTACTTC.

This clone has only one observation. The chain joins TRBV19 to TRBJ2-1; D unclear. V lost 2 bases and J lost 6, with 5 bases in between. The CDR3 loop spans 12 amino acids. Per germline, CDR1 LNHDA and CDR2 SQIVND (reference sequence). The CDR3 sequence is CASSIRFNEQFF. Written as DNA, the CDR3 is TGTGCCAGTAGTATACGGTTCAATGAGCAGTTCTTC. Full variable domain (outside the CDR3, taken from reference TRBV19 and TRBJ2-1): DGGITQSPKYLFRKEGQNVTLSCEQNLNHDAMYWYRQDPGQGLRLIYYSQIVNDFQKGDIAEGYSVSREKKESFPLTVTSAQKNPTAFYLCASSIRFNEQFFGPGTRLTVL.

The chain has TRBV7-3 and TRBJ2-1, with 10 bases aligning to TRBD1. Trimming removed 5 bases from V and 8 bases from J; junction bases left unmatched: 6. The germline gives CDR1 SGHTA, CDR2 FQGTGA. The CDR3 consists of 14 residues. This chain's CDR3 is CASSLDRGRDEQFF. CDR3 in DNA: TGTGCCAGCAGCCTGGACAGGGGGAGGGATGAGCAGTTCTTC.

This clone has ten or more counts. The chain couples TRBV29-1 to TRBJ1-2, with a weak D call TRBD1 (6 bases). The germline V gene encodes CDR1 SQVTM and CDR2 ANQGSEA. V gave up 3 bases and J gave up 8 bases, with 16 bases separating them. This CDR3 region has 13 residues. The CDR3 loop is CSVENREGVGYTF. The CDR3 coding sequence is TGCAGCGTTGAGAACAGGGAGGGGGTCGGCTACACCTTC.

This rearrangement joins TRBV21-1 to TRBJ2-1; the table's D call, TRBD2, was not checked against the DNA. TRBV21-1 is a pseudogene locus. The CDR3 has 14 residues. The CDR3 here is CASSKVRLLYEQFF. Here the CDR3 DNA reads TGTGCCAGCAGCAAAGTGAGGTTACTATATGAGCAGTTCTTC.

This rearrangement joins TRBV4-1 to TRBJ1-1; possibly TRBD1 for D (5 bases). This CDR3 region has 15 residues. CDR1 and CDR2 (germline): MGHRA, YSYEKL. Deletions cut 1 base from V and 9 bases from J, with 18 bases between. This CDR3 is CASSQVLVWDDQAFF. The DNA for the CDR3 is TGCGCCAGCAGCCAAGTCCTCGTCTGGGACGACCAAGCTTTCTTT.

The chain links TRBV27 to TRBJ1-4, with D unresolved. The length of the CDR3 is 16 residues. Germline CDR1 MNHEY, CDR2 SMNVEV (reference sequence). V was pared by 5 bases and J by 0 bases, with 13 bases between. The CDR3, as DNA: TGTGCCAGCAGTCCAGACCCAGTTGCAACTAATGAAAAACTGTTTTTT. Translation: CASSPDPVATNEKLFF.

The chain recombines TRBV6-6 with TRBJ2-1, with a weak D call TRBD1 (5 bases). This CDR3 comprises 13 residues. Germline CDR1 reads MNHNY; CDR2 reads SVGAGI (reference sequence). V lost 7 bases and J 4 bases, leaving 11 bases between the germline ends. CDR3 sequence (DNA): TGTGCCAGCAACCAACAGGCTTACAATGAGCAGTTCTTC. As protein: CASNQQAYNEQFF.

J is TRBJ2-3 and V is TRBV18; D is possibly TRBD1 (6 bases). This CDR3 region has 17 residues. V was shortened by 1 base and J by 6 bases, with 20 bases between the two germline ends. CDR1 is KGHSH and CDR2 is LQKENI in the germline V gene. DNA for the CDR3: TGTGCCAGCTCACCACAGAGCGGCAGGGGTCTTTCTGATACGCAGTATTTT. Its translation: CASSPQSGRGLSDTQYF.

V usage is TRBV6-6 and J usage is TRBJ2-5; 7 bases match TRBD1. The CDR3 has 12 residues. The germline CDR1 and CDR2 sequences are MNHNY and SVGAGI (reference sequence). V lost 7 bases, J lost 4 bases, and 3 bases stayed unmatched. Here the CDR3 DNA reads TGTGCCAGCAACAGGGGTGGAGAGACCCAGTACTTC. Translation: CASNRGGETQYF.

The chain recombines TRBV5-5 with TRBJ2-7, with TRBD1 identical over 9 bases. Trimming cost V 0 bases and J 2 bases; bases outside gene matches: 6. The CDR3 is 16 residues long. CDR1 SGHKS and CDR2 YYEKEE come from the germline V gene (reference sequence). The chain's CDR3 is CASSLVSRTGAYEQYF. DNA of the CDR3: TGTGCCAGCAGCTTGGTATCAAGGACAGGGGCCTACGAGCAGTACTTC. Supplemented by reference TRBV5-5 and TRBJ2-7, the full variable domain reads DAGVTQSPTHLIKTRGQQVTLRCSPISGHKSVSWYQQVLGQGPQFIFQYYEKEERGRGNFPDRFSARQFPNYSSELNVNALLLGDSALYLCASSLVSRTGAYEQYFGPGTRLTVT.

This clone ranks as medium-sized. The rearrangement links TRBV7-9 to TRBJ2-1, with D perhaps matching TRBD1 or TRBD2 (6 bases each). V lost 5 bases and J lost 5, with 19 bases in between. This CDR3 is built from 16 residues. The germline CDR1 and CDR2 sequences are SEHNR and FQNEAQ (reference sequence). The CDR3 reads CASSQLRGDTNNEQFF. The CDR3, as DNA: TGTGCCAGCAGCCAACTAAGGGGGGACACCAACAATGAGCAGTTCTTC.

Concerning this clone: Other DNA sequences in the sample encode the same CDR3. The chain couples TRBV4-1 to TRBJ2-1; tentative D call: TRBD2 (5 bases). The CDR3 runs to 14 residues. V lost 3 bases and J lost 0, with 6 bases in between. Germline loops: CDR1 MGHRA, CDR2 YSYEKL. The CDR3: CASSQGSSYNEQFF. CDR3 nucleotide sequence: TGCGCCAGCAGCCAGGGGAGCTCCTACAATGAGCAGTTCTTC.

The rearrangement uses TRBV6-6 and TRBJ2-1; 8 bases align to TRBD2. Per the germline V gene, CDR1 is MNHNY and CDR2 is SVGAGI (reference sequence). The CDR3 runs 14 residues. Unmatched junction bases numbered 1, after V lost 6 bases and J lost 0 bases. CDR3 sequence: CASRAGGSYNEQFF. CDR3 bases: TGTGCCAGCAGGGCGGGAGGCTCCTACAATGAGCAGTTCTTC.

The rearrangement links TRBV29-1 to TRBJ2-2; D is unresolved. The CDR3 contains 12 residues. Germline V gives CDR1 SQVTM, CDR2 ANQGSEA. V lost 4 bases, J lost 5 bases, and 8 bases lay in between. CDR3 DNA: TGCAGCGTTGCTCAATGGACCGGGGAGCTGTTTTTT. Translating gives CSVAQWTGELFF.

This clone has only one observation. The genes are TRBV29-1 and TRBJ1-3, with D hard to call. Germline CDR1 and CDR2: SQVTM and ANQGSEA. This CDR3 has 11 residues. V shed 6 bases and J shed 8 bases, with 11 bases lying between them. The CDR3 nucleotides read TGCAGCGTCAGCGTCAAGGACACCATATATTTT. Translation: CSVSVKDTIYF.

J is TRBJ1-4 and V is TRBV19; TRBD1 agrees at 7 bases. The CDR3 contains 13 residues. Losses at the gene ends were 6 bases for V and 7 bases for J; bases not matched to a gene: 5. CDR1 is LNHDA and CDR2 is SQIVND in the germline V gene (reference sequence). The CDR3 sequence is CASSDRVGEKLFF. The CDR3, as DNA: TGTGCCAGTAGCGACAGGGTGGGTGAAAAACTGTTTTTT.

This rearrangement joins TRBV30 to TRBJ2-1; 8 nucleotides line up with TRBD2. The V and J ends lost 8 bases and 4 bases, in that order; junction bases with no gene match: 7. This CDR3 is built from 13 residues. Germline V gene sequence: CDR1 GTSNPN, CDR2 SVGIG (reference sequence). For the CDR3, the DNA is TGTGCCACCTCTAGCGGGCCTTACAATGAGCAGTTCTTC. This sequence encodes CATSSGPYNEQFF.

J is TRBJ1-2 and V is TRBV6-5, with D unclear. The CDR3 has 14 residues. V shed 6 bases and J shed 2 bases, with 13 bases lying between them. Per the germline V gene, CDR1 is MNHEY and CDR2 is SVGAGI. DNA of the CDR3: TGTGCCAGCAGCCGTAAAGGGAGAAACTATGGCTACACCTTC. This encodes CASSRKGRNYGYTF.

V gene TRBV5-4 combines with J gene TRBJ2-7, with 12 bases aligning to TRBD1. CDR1 SGHNT and CDR2 YYREEE come from the germline V gene (reference sequence). Trimming cost V 5 bases and J 3 bases; bases outside gene matches: 6. The CDR3 loop spans 15 amino acids. The CDR3 bases are TGTGCCAGCAGTACCGGGACAGGGGGCAGCTACGAGCAGTACTTC. It is translated as CASSTGTGGSYEQYF.

The chain is built from TRBV7-2 and TRBJ2-1; the match to TRBD2 covers 12 bases. Germline V gene lookup returns CDR1 SGHTA and CDR2 FQGNSA. The V segment lost 5 bases and the J segment 6 bases; nucleotides outside the gene matches: 11. The CDR3 runs 17 residues. The CDR3 DNA is TGTGCCAGCAGCCGCGGACTAGCGGGAAGTACGTCCAATGAGCAGTTCTTC. Translating it yields CASSRGLAGSTSNEQFF.

The V call is TRBV5-4, the J call TRBJ2-4, with 8 bases lining up with TRBD1. This CDR3 comprises 16 residues. Germline V lookup: CDR1 SGHNT, CDR2 YYREEE (reference sequence). The V and J ends lost 2 bases and 0 bases, in that order; junction bases with no gene match: 4. In DNA form, the CDR3 reads TGTGCCAGCAGCTTTGGACAGGGTCCAGCCAAAAACATTCAGTACTTC. Translated, it gives CASSFGQGPAKNIQYF.

This chain joins TRBV27 and TRBJ2-1, with D possibly TRBD2 on 5 matching bases. Germline V gene sequence: CDR1 MNHEY, CDR2 SMNVEV (reference sequence). V shed 6 bases and J shed 3 bases, with 12 bases lying between them. The CDR3 is 14 residues long. The CDR3 DNA reads TGTGCCAGCAGCGCCGGGGTCGGCTACAATGAGCAGTTCTTC. This gives the protein CASSAGVGYNEQFF.